The 32 T cell receptor beta chains below come from one sample, sequenced in a study of CD8+ T cells in alopecia areata. After isolation, RNA underwent reverse transcription to generate cDNA as the sequencing template. Some clones are missing from TCRdb's copy, which holds only in-frame ones; the method was immunoSEQ multiplex PCR. The profile shows around 150,000 clones, 55% of them singletons. Sequencing was carried out using CD4+ T cells sorted from blood. The source is a human donor in good health.

V and J are TRBV27 and TRBJ2-7, with 9 positions matching TRBD2. The germline V gene encodes CDR1 MNHEY and CDR2 SMNVEV (reference sequence). The junction had 3 bases not matched to a gene; V was cut back by 6 bases and J by 0 bases. There are 14 residues in the CDR3. The CDR3 bases are TGTGCCAGCAGGAGCGGGAGGAGCTCCTACGAGCAGTACTTC. Protein product: CASRSGRSSYEQYF.

The chain joins TRBV5-1 to TRBJ2-7, with D possibly matching TRBD1 (5 bases). CDR3 size: 14 residues. The V end was cut by 2 bases, the J end by 2 bases, with 11 bases between. Germline V gene data show CDR1 as SGHRS and CDR2 as YFSETQ. CDR3 loop: CASSFRVGAYEQYF. CDR3 sequence (DNA): TGCGCCAGCAGCTTCAGGGTTGGGGCCTACGAGCAGTACTTC.

The rearrangement joins TRBV27 to TRBJ2-6; 7 bases are shared with TRBD1. V gave up 2 bases and J gave up 0 bases; unmatched junction bases: 4. CDR1 is MNHEY and CDR2 is SMNVEV in the germline V gene (reference sequence). This CDR3 spans 17 amino acids. The CDR3, as DNA: TGTGCCAGCAGTTTACGGACAGGAGGCTCTGGGGCCAACGTCCTGACTTTC. Protein product: CASSLRTGGSGANVLTF.

The chain is built from TRBV4-1 and TRBJ2-6; tentatively, D is TRBD2 (5 bases). The CDR3 length is 17 residues. The V gene lost 4 bases and the J gene lost 0 bases, with 13 bases spanning the gap. Germline V gives CDR1 MGHRA, CDR2 YSYEKL. The CDR3 coding sequence is TGCGCCAGCAGCCCCCCCGGGGTGAGCTCTGGGGCCAACGTCCTGACTTTC. Protein sequence: CASSPPGVSSGANVLTF.

This clone occurred a few times. The chain couples TRBV6-6 to TRBJ1-2; D is undetermined. There are 15 residues in the CDR3. Germline CDR1 reads MNHNY; CDR2 reads SVGAGI (reference sequence). Trimming pared 6 bases from V and 2 bases from J, leaving 16 bases between. CDR3 DNA sequence: TGTGCCAGCAGCCCATTTGGCATGACCAACTATGGCTACACCTTC. Translation gives CASSPFGMTNYGYTF.

This clone was detected a few times. The chain recombines TRBV7-3 with TRBJ2-1, with D perhaps given as TRBD1 or TRBD2 (5 bases each). The CDR3 totals 15 residues. V dropped 3 bases and J dropped 0 bases, with 9 bases sitting between them. Germline V gives CDR1 SGHTA, CDR2 FQGTGA. CDR3: CASSLGVSSYNEQFF. Written as DNA, the CDR3 is TGTGCCAGCAGCTTGGGGGTGAGCTCCTACAATGAGCAGTTCTTC.

This rearrangement joins TRBV30 to TRBJ1-2; D is unresolved. CDR1 and CDR2 (germline): GTSNPN, SVGIG (reference sequence). V was pared by 5 bases and J by 4 bases, with 14 bases between. CDR3 length equals 13 residues. CDR3 sequence (DNA): TGTGCCTGGGCCCAAGGCGCGCGCTATGGCTACACCTTC. Translating gives CAWAQGARYGYTF.

The chain carries TRBV28 and TRBJ1-1; no clear D. The V end was cut by 7 bases, the J end by 2 bases, with 8 bases between. The CDR3 sequence is 12 residues long. Germline-derived CDR1 and CDR2 are MDHEN and SYDVKM. The CDR3 DNA reads TGTGCCAGCAATTCCGTAAACACTGAAGCTTTCTTT. Translated, it gives CASNSVNTEAFF.

The chain has TRBV19 and TRBJ1-5; 7 nucleotides agree with TRBD1. This CDR3 is built from 13 residues. Germline assignment: CDR1 LNHDA and CDR2 SQIVND (reference sequence). The V segment lost 6 bases and the J segment 5 bases; nucleotides outside the gene matches: 4. CDR3 DNA sequence: TGTGCCAGTAGCCCCCAGGGGGATCAGCCCCAGCATTTT. Its protein is CASSPQGDQPQHF.

This chain connects TRBV14 to TRBJ2-7; D uncertain. The germline gives CDR1 SGHDN, CDR2 FVKESK. This CDR3 has 12 amino acids. V was clipped by 0 bases and J by 10 bases, with 10 bases between them. Here the CDR3 reads CASSQDRLIQYF. The CDR3 DNA is TGTGCCAGCAGCCAAGATCGATTAATACAGTACTTC.

This chain links TRBV7-2 with TRBJ2-1; D tentatively reads TRBD1 or TRBD2 (5 bases each). Germline loops: CDR1 SGHTA, CDR2 FQGNSA. V gave up 1 base and J gave up 1 base, with 11 bases separating them. This CDR3 is built from 16 residues. The CDR3 region is CASSLEGTLSYNEQFF. The DNA for the CDR3 is TGTGCCAGCAGCTTAGAGGGGACCTTGTCCTACAATGAGCAGTTCTTC. Variable domain in full (rest from reference TRBV7-2 and TRBJ2-1): GAGVSQSPSNKVTEKGKDVELRCDPISGHTALYWYRQSLGQGLEFLIYFQGNSAPDKSGLPSDRFSAERTGGSVSTLTIQRTQQEDSAVYLCASSLEGTLSYNEQFFGPGTRLTVL.

This chain uses TRBV7-9 with TRBJ2-1; maybe TRBD2 (6 bases). The CDR3 has 12 residues. Germline V CDR1 and CDR2: SEHNR, FQNEAQ (reference sequence). The V end lost 5 bases, the J end lost 8 bases, and 10 bases lay between the germline ends. For the CDR3, the DNA is TGTGCCAGCAGCCCCGCTAGCGATGAGCAGTTCTTC. It encodes CASSPASDEQFF.

CDR3 DNA: TGTGCCAGCTCACGCGGACAGGGGGGCTACGAGCAGTACTTC. Protein sequence: CASSRGQGGYEQYF. V and J are TRBV18 and TRBJ2-7, with 10 bases identical to TRBD1. Germline loops: CDR1 KGHSH, CDR2 LQKENI. This CDR3 has 14 residues. The junction had 3 bases not matched to a gene; V was cut back by 4 bases and J by 3 bases.

V gene TRBV23-1 combines with J gene TRBJ2-7; 13 nucleotides line up with TRBD2. TRBV23-1 is given ORF status, its function remaining uncertain. With V trimmed by 4 bases and J by 2 bases, 8 bases remained unmatched. The CDR3 length is 17 residues. CDR3 DNA sequence: TGCGCCAGCAGTCGACTAGCGGGAGGCCCTTGGCCCTACGAGCAGTACTTC. It translates to CASSRLAGGPWPYEQYF.

The chain is built from TRBV15 and TRBJ2-2; D remains unclear. Trimming stripped 5 bases from V and 5 bases from J, with 6 bases between. The CDR3 has 12 amino acids. The germline V gene encodes CDR1 LNHNV and CDR2 YYDKDF (reference sequence). The CDR3 reads CATSRRTGELFF. The CDR3 nucleotides are TGTGCCACCAGCCGACGAACCGGGGAGCTGTTTTTT.

The chain combines TRBV2 with TRBJ2-3, with D possibly being TRBD2 (6 bases). The CDR3 totals 17 residues. Per the germline V gene, CDR1 is SNHLY and CDR2 is FYNNEI. The V gene lost 0 bases and the J gene lost 1 base, with 14 bases spanning the gap. For the CDR3, the DNA is TGTGCCAGCAGTGAAGCGCTTCAGGCTAGCGGCACAGATACGCAGTATTTT. Amino acids: CASSEALQASGTDTQYF.

The chain has TRBV28 and TRBJ1-2, with 7 bases aligning to TRBD1. Germline V gene data show CDR1 as MDHEN and CDR2 as SYDVKM. The CDR3 runs 17 residues. After removal of 3 bases from V and 1 base from J, the junction contained 11 bases not matched to a gene. The CDR3 is CASSFWAGTDFNYGYTF. The DNA of the CDR3 is TGTGCCAGCAGTTTTTGGGCCGGGACAGACTTTAACTATGGCTACACCTTC.

The chain has TRBV11-2 and TRBJ2-6; TRBD1 matches 7 bases. There are 18 residues in the CDR3. J lost 0 bases, V lost 1 base, and 6 bases had no gene match. Germline CDR1 reads SGHAT; CDR2 reads FQNNGV. The CDR3 coding sequence is TGTGCCAGCAGCTTAGTGACAGGGTTACGCTCTGGGGCCAACGTCCTGACTTTC. Protein product: CASSLVTGLRSGANVLTF.

By share, this clone ranks as medium-sized. V gene TRBV10-2 combines with J gene TRBJ2-5; D gene ambiguous. The CDR3 totals 13 residues. The germline V gene encodes CDR1 WSHSY and CDR2 SAAADI. Trimming pared 7 bases from V and 1 base from J, leaving 10 bases between. CDR3 in amino acids: CASTGPLQETQYF. The CDR3 nucleotides are TGCGCCAGCACGGGTCCCCTCCAAGAGACCCAGTACTTC.

This clone was seen a handful of times. This same CDR3 is encoded by further DNA sequences in the sample. This chain links TRBV29-1 with TRBJ2-2; 8 bases fit TRBD1. V was pared by 6 bases and J by 1 base, with 1 base of the junction left unmatched. The CDR3 length is 13 residues. Per germline, CDR1 SQVTM and CDR2 ANQGSEA. This chain's CDR3 is CSVGTGNTGELFF. The CDR3 DNA sequence: TGCAGCGTAGGGACAGGGAACACCGGGGAGCTGTTTTTT.

The chain recombines TRBV7-9 with TRBJ2-7; D gene ambiguous. Germline-derived CDR1 and CDR2 are SEHNR and FQNEAQ (reference sequence). This CDR3 has 13 residues. V lost 0 bases, J lost 1 base, and 4 bases lay in between. In DNA form, the CDR3 reads TGTGCCAGCAGCTTAGCGCTTTCCTACGAGCAGTACTTC. This translates into CASSLALSYEQYF.

This clone turned up a few times. The V gene is TRBV5-1, the J gene TRBJ1-2; no clear D. The V gene lost 0 bases and the J gene lost 2 bases, with 11 bases spanning the gap. CDR1 is SGHRS, CDR2 YFSETQ, per germline. The CDR3 length is 15 residues. CDR3 sequence: CASSLDGDLNYGYTF. The CDR3, as DNA: TGCGCCAGCAGCTTGGATGGGGATTTAAACTATGGCTACACCTTC.

The chain couples TRBV27 to TRBJ2-1; TRBD2 matches 8 bases. This CDR3 has 17 residues. Germline CDR1 and CDR2: MNHEY and SMNVEV (reference sequence). Trimming cost V 5 bases and J 7 bases; bases outside gene matches: 16. CDR3 protein: CASSNPSLAGYVNEQFF. The CDR3 DNA sequence: TGTGCCAGCAGTAACCCTTCCTTAGCGGGATATGTAAATGAGCAGTTCTTC.

The genes are TRBV9 and TRBJ1-2; TRBD1 matches 10 bases. The CDR3 is 14 residues long. Germline values: CDR1 SGDLS, CDR2 YYNGEE. The J segment lost 8 bases and the V segment lost 0 bases, leaving 4 bases of the junction unmatched. CDR3 in amino acids: CASSVDDRGRGYTF. The CDR3 DNA sequence: TGTGCCAGCAGCGTAGACGACAGGGGGCGAGGCTACACCTTC.

The chain employs TRBV29-1 and TRBJ1-1; no clear D gene. V was pared by 4 bases and J by 5 bases, with 8 bases between. Germline V gene lookup returns CDR1 SQVTM and CDR2 ANQGSEA. This CDR3 has 11 residues. The CDR3 nucleotides are TGCAGCGTTGTCCGTGAGACTGAAGCTTTCTTT. Amino acid sequence: CSVVRETEAFF.

Of note for this clone: Other DNA sequences in the same sample also yield this CDR3. The rearrangement uses TRBV30 and TRBJ1-1, with TRBD1 identical over 7 bases. Germline lookup yields CDR1 GTSNPN and CDR2 SVGIG (reference sequence). Trimming took 1 base from V and 2 from J; bases not matched to a gene: 4. This CDR3 has 14 residues. CDR3 loop: CAWSADRDNTEAFF. The CDR3 nucleotides read TGTGCCTGGAGTGCAGACAGGGATAACACTGAAGCTTTCTTT.

The chain carries TRBV10-3 and TRBJ1-5; unclear D gene. The V gene's germline CDR1 is ENHRY and CDR2 SYGVKD. This CDR3 contains 12 residues. Trimming removed 2 bases at V and 9 bases at J, with 8 bases between. The CDR3 protein is CAISEHVGPQHF. CDR3 in DNA: TGTGCCATCAGTGAGCACGTGGGGCCCCAGCATTTT.

The chain joins TRBV6-1 to TRBJ2-7; D may be TRBD2 (5 bases). Trimming pared 4 bases from V and 1 base from J, leaving 14 bases between. Germline V lookup: CDR1 MNHNS, CDR2 SASEGT. There are 15 residues in the CDR3. The CDR3 nucleotides are TGTGCCAGCAGTGTTCGACTATTTAATTCCTACGAGCAGTACTTC. It yields the protein CASSVRLFNSYEQYF.

Note on this clone: Other DNA sequences of this sample code for an identical CDR3. This sequence joins TRBV29-1 and TRBJ2-5; the D is unclear. In germline, CDR1 is SQVTM, CDR2 ANQGSEA. V lost 4 bases and J 4 bases, leaving 7 bases between the germline ends. This CDR3 spans 11 amino acids. As DNA, the CDR3 is TGCAGCGTTGCTAGTGGAGAGACCCAGTACTTC. It is translated as CSVASGETQYF.

This rearrangement joins TRBV18 to TRBJ2-6; D call uncertain. This CDR3 spans 16 amino acids. V gave up 3 bases and J gave up 13 bases, with 22 bases separating them. Looked up from germline, CDR1 is KGHSH and CDR2 is LQKENI. CDR3 DNA: TGTGCCAGCTCACCTGCCCTCCAGACGTCCCTGATAGTCCTGACTTTC. Translating it yields CASSPALQTSLIVLTF.

This sequence joins TRBV27 and TRBJ2-7; D call uncertain. CDR3 length equals 13 residues. CDR1 and CDR2 from the germline V gene are MNHEY and SMNVEV (reference sequence). V was pared by 5 bases and J by 2 bases, with 10 bases between. The CDR3 DNA follows: TGTGCCAGCAGTCCCTATTACGCCTACGAGCAGTACTTC. Encoded protein: CASSPYYAYEQYF.

The genes are TRBV29-1 and TRBJ2-7; 9 bases align to TRBD2. The CDR3 runs 12 residues. CDR1 is SQVTM and CDR2 is ANQGSEA in the germline V gene. V lost 2 bases, J lost 9 bases, and 5 bases stayed unmatched. Here the CDR3 DNA reads TGCAGCGTTGAAATAGGACTAGCGAGGCAGTACTTC. Amino acid sequence: CSVEIGLARQYF.